These 8 T cell receptor beta chains came from one sample sequenced in a study of shared clonotypes between healthy human individuals. The protocol was immunoSEQ multiplex PCR, while the TCRdb copy is restricted to in-frame clones and leaves out a portion. The sample records hundreds of thousands of clones, roughly 97% being singletons. What was sequenced was naive CD4+ T cells sorted from blood. Subset of the sample: CD45RA+ positively selected. The receptors were sampled from a woman aged 25-40 years in good health.

The chain employs TRBV28 and TRBJ2-7; 8 positions agree with TRBD2. CDR3 length equals 15 residues. Germline lookup yields CDR1 MDHEN and CDR2 SYDVKM. J lost 2 bases, V lost 2 bases, and 5 bases had no gene match. The CDR3 reads CASSLHSGATYEQYF. The CDR3 DNA follows: TGTGCCAGCAGTTTACATAGCGGGGCTACCTACGAGCAGTACTTC. Based on the CDR3 plus reference TRBV28 and TRBJ2-7, the full variable domain is DVKVTQSSRYLVKRTGEKVFLECVQDMDHENMFWYRQDPGLGLRLIYFSYDVKMKEKGDIPEGYSVSREKKERFSLILESASTNQTSMYLCASSLHSGATYEQYFGPGTRLTVT.

V is TRBV28 and J is TRBJ2-6, with D unresolved. Germline CDR1 MDHEN, CDR2 SYDVKM. V dropped 10 bases and J dropped 2 bases, with 9 bases sitting between them. The CDR3 covers 13 residues. The CDR3 loop reads CATDTPGANVLTF. The CDR3 coding sequence is TGTGCCACCGATACCCCTGGGGCCAACGTCCTGACTTTC.

This clone was picked up one time. This chain joins TRBV6-5 and TRBJ1-1; 7 bases align to TRBD1. The CDR3 covers 15 residues. Per the germline V gene, CDR1 is MNHEY and CDR2 is SVGAGI. J gave up 5 bases and V 2 bases, and 8 bases lay outside the gene matches. The CDR3 region is CASSYEGAGRTEAFF. For the CDR3, the DNA is TGTGCCAGCAGTTACGAGGGGGCAGGCAGGACTGAAGCTTTCTTT.

V gene TRBV18 combines with J gene TRBJ2-7; D ambiguous. The CDR3 has 15 residues. The V gene's germline CDR1 is KGHSH and CDR2 LQKENI. Deletions cut 2 bases from V and 0 bases from J, with 11 bases between. CDR3 loop: CASSPSPQSSYEQYF. CDR3 in DNA: TGTGCCAGCTCACCATCCCCACAAAGCTCCTACGAGCAGTACTTC.

This clone has just one count. The gene calls are TRBV28 and TRBJ1-1; D perhaps matches TRBD1 (5 bases). The CDR3 has 14 residues. CDR1 is MDHEN and CDR2 is SYDVKM in the germline V gene. Trimming pared 5 bases from V and 4 bases from J, leaving 14 bases between. CDR3 residues: CASSRRAGFTEAFF. The CDR3, as DNA: TGTGCCAGCAGTCGTCGGGCAGGGTTCACTGAAGCTTTCTTT.

The rearrangement joins TRBV7-6 to TRBJ2-1, with 12 bases matching TRBD2. The CDR3 runs to 16 residues. Trimming at V came to 4 bases and at J to 4 bases, leaving 5 bases not matched to a gene. Germline values: CDR1 SGHVS, CDR2 FNYEAQ. The CDR3 region is CASSSTGTSGYNEQFF. In DNA, the CDR3 is TGTGCCAGCAGCTCAACGGGGACTAGCGGGTACAATGAGCAGTTCTTC.

Of note for this clone: The identical CDR3 is also encoded by other nucleotide sequences in the sample. The chain uses TRBV7-9 and TRBJ1-5; 8 nucleotides line up with TRBD1. The ends lost 4 bases at V and 4 bases at J; junction bases unmatched: 3. Germline V gives CDR1 SEHNR, CDR2 FQNEAQ (reference sequence). The CDR3 has 14 amino acids. The CDR3 DNA follows: TGTGCCAGCAGCTCCACAGGGGGGAATCAGCCCCAGCATTTT. It yields the protein CASSSTGGNQPQHF.

CDR3 residues: CAINGGVAGGSGELFF. The CDR3 DNA sequence: TGTGCCATCAACGGGGGGGTAGCGGGAGGTTCCGGGGAGCTGTTTTTT. The rearrangement links TRBV10-3 to TRBJ2-2, with 10 bases aligning to TRBD2. Trimming cost V 7 bases and J 6 bases; bases outside gene matches: 11. CDR3 length: 16 residues. The V gene's germline CDR1 is ENHRY and CDR2 SYGVKD.